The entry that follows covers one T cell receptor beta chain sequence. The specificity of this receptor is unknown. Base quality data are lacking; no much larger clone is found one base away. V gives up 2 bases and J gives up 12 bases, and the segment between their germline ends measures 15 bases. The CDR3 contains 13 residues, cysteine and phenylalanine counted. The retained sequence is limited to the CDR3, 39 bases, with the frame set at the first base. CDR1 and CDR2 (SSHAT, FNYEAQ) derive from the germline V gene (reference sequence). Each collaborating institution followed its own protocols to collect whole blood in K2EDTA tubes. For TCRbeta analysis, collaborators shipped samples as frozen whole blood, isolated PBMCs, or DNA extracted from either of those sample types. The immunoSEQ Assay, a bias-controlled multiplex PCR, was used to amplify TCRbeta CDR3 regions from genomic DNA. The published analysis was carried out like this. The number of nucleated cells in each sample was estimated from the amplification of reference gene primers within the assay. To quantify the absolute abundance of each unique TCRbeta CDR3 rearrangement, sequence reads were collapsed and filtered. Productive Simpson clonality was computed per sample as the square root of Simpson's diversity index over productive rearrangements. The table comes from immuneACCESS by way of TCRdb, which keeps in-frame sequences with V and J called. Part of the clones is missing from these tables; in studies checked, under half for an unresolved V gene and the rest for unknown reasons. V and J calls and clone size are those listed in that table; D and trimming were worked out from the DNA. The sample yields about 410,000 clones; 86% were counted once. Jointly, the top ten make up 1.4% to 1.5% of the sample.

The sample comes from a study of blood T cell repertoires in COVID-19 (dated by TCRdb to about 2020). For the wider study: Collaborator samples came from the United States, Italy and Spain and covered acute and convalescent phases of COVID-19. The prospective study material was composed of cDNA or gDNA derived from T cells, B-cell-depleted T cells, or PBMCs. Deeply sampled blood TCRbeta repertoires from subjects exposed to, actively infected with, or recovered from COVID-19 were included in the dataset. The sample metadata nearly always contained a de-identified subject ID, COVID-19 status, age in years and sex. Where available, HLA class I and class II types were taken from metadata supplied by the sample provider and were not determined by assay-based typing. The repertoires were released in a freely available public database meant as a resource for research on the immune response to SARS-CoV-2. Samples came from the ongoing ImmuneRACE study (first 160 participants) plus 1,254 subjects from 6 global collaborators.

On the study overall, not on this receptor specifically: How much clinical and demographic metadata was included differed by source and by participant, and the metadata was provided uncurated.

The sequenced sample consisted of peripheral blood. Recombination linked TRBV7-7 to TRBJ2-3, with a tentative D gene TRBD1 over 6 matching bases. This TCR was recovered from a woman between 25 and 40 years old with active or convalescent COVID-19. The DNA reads TGTGCCAGCAGCTTATACGCGCAGGGGACCCAGTATTTT. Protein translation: CASSLYAQGTQYF. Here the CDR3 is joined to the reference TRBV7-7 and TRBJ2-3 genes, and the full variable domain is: GAGVSQSPRYKVTKRGQDVTLRCDPISSHATLYWYQQALGQGPEFLTYFNYEAQPDKSGLPSDRFSAERPEGSISTLTIQRTEQRDSAMYRCASSLYAQGTQYFGPGTRLTVL.